Listed here are 17 T cell receptor beta chains from one sample, sequenced in a study of cytomegalovirus exposure and HLA in healthy donors. The primer mix had 60 Vbeta and 13 Jbeta primers. Measured with immunoSEQ multiplex PCR; TCRdb has only the in-frame clones, and not every one. The table lists 120,000 or so clones, more than 80% of them singletons. Specimen: PBMCs. These TCRs come from a male donor in good health and CMV-seronegative.

The V gene is TRBV6-1, the J gene TRBJ1-1, with TRBD1 as a possible D gene (5 bases). Germline-derived CDR1 and CDR2 are MNHNS and SASEGT. The CDR3 sequence is 13 residues long. V was pared by 5 bases and J by 1 base, with 8 bases between. The CDR3 DNA sequence: TGTGCCAGCAGTACAGACAGGAACACTGAAGCTTTCTTT. As protein: CASSTDRNTEAFF.

The CDR3 loop is CASSQGGAGNEKLFF. As DNA, the CDR3 is TGTGCCAGCAGCCAAGGGGGGGCAGGAAATGAAAAACTGTTTTTT. V usage is TRBV7-9 and J usage is TRBJ1-4; D possibly corresponds to TRBD1 (6 bases). This CDR3 has 15 residues. Trimming removed 5 bases from V and 5 bases from J, with 15 bases in between. Germline V gene sequence: CDR1 SEHNR, CDR2 FQNEAQ (reference sequence).

The chain joins TRBV7-9 to TRBJ2-7; 12 nucleotides agree with TRBD1. Germline CDR1 reads SEHNR; CDR2 reads FQNEAQ (reference sequence). V gave up 4 bases and J gave up 0 bases; unmatched junction bases: 13. The CDR3 has 19 amino acids. CDR3 sequence: CASSSNPGTGGYRSYEQYF. The CDR3 nucleotides are TGTGCCAGCAGCTCAAACCCCGGGACAGGGGGCTACCGCTCCTACGAGCAGTACTTC.

This clone has just a few counts. CDR3 loop: CASSQDSGGSYNEQFF. In nucleotides, the CDR3 is TGCGCCAGCAGCCAAGACTCAGGGGGCTCCTACAATGAGCAGTTCTTC. V usage is TRBV4-3 and J usage is TRBJ2-1, with TRBD1 matching 7 bases. Germline V gene lookup returns CDR1 LGHNA and CDR2 YSLEER. The V gene end was trimmed by 0 bases and the J gene end by 0 bases; junction bases not matched to a gene: 2. The CDR3 consists of 16 residues.

As concerns this clone: A junction boundary mismatches the germline segment, possibly from a read error. The V call is TRBV7-9, the J call TRBJ2-7, with 12 bases fitting TRBD2. CDR1 is SEHNR and CDR2 is FQNEAQ in the germline V gene (reference sequence). This CDR3 region has 18 residues. Here the CDR3 DNA reads TGTTCCAGCAGCCCTACGACACTAGCGGGAGGTTTTAACTACGAGCAGTACTTC. It translates to CSSSPTTLAGGFNYEQYF.

Only a few counts were recorded for this clone. This sequence joins TRBV21-1 and TRBJ2-3; the D call in the table, TRBD2, was not verified against the DNA. TRBV21-1 is a pseudogene segment. The CDR3 loop spans 15 amino acids. The CDR3 loop is CASPLSGGPPDTQYF. For the CDR3, the DNA is TGTGCCAGCCCCCTGAGCGGGGGGCCCCCAGATACGCAGTATTTT.

V gene TRBV19 combines with J gene TRBJ1-5; 7 bases fit TRBD1. V lost 6 bases and J lost 2; bases outside the gene matches: 7. Germline V lookup: CDR1 LNHDA, CDR2 SQIVND (reference sequence). The CDR3 loop spans 15 amino acids. The CDR3 loop is CASSRDRAGNQPQHF. The CDR3 nucleotides read TGTGCCAGTAGCCGTGACAGGGCCGGCAATCAGCCCCAGCATTTT.

The chain combines TRBV4-3 with TRBJ2-1; maybe TRBD2 (6 bases). CDR3 length: 14 amino acids. CDR1 is LGHNA and CDR2 is YSLEER in the germline V gene. The ends were cut back, 4 bases at V and 8 bases at J, with 15 bases in the middle. The CDR3 here is CASSRGGLGDEQFF. The CDR3, as DNA: TGCGCCAGCAGCCGCGGAGGGTTGGGCGATGAGCAGTTCTTC.

This chain joins TRBV5-3 and TRBJ1-5, with D tentatively TRBD1 (6 bases). TRBV5-3 is assigned to the ORF class and has an uncertain function. This CDR3 spans 18 amino acids. The ends were cut back, 2 bases at V and 1 base at J, with 19 bases in the middle. The CDR3 DNA is TGTGCCAGAAGCTTCGCTACAGGGATAGGTGGGAGCAATCAGCCCCAGCATTTT. Its translation is CARSFATGIGGSNQPQHF.

This clone was observed a single time. The CDR3 loop reads CASSSPSRTEAFF. CDR3 coding DNA: TGTGCCAGCAGCTCCCCCTCTAGGACTGAAGCTTTCTTT. This chain links TRBV7-2 with TRBJ1-1; unclear D gene. This CDR3 comprises 13 residues. The germline V gene has CDR1 SGHTA and CDR2 FQGNSA. Between the trimmed V and J ends, which lost 4 bases and 5 bases, there was a span of 11 bases.

V is TRBV23-1 and J is TRBJ2-7, with D maybe TRBD1 (5 bases). TRBV23-1 has ORF status, its function being uncertain. V shed 0 bases and J shed 1 base, with 16 bases lying between them. This CDR3 is built from 17 residues. This CDR3 is CASSQSRGWRQSYEQYF. CDR3 coding DNA: TGCGCCAGCAGTCAATCGCGTGGGTGGCGACAGTCCTACGAGCAGTACTTC.

This CDR3 is CASSLVTGGPQTGELFF. CDR3 in DNA: TGTGCCAGCAGCTTAGTGACGGGAGGGCCTCAAACCGGGGAGCTGTTTTTT. The chain couples TRBV7-7 to TRBJ2-2, with 8 bases matching TRBD2. The CDR3 is 17 residues long. Germline lookup yields CDR1 SSHAT and CDR2 FNYEAQ (reference sequence). The junction had 9 bases not matched to a gene; V was cut back by 1 base and J by 5 bases.

As to this clone: One end of the junction is discordant with germline, which a read error may explain. The chain links TRBV2 to TRBJ2-6; possibly TRBD1 for D (5 bases). CDR1 SNHLY and CDR2 FYNNEI come from the germline V gene. This CDR3 contains 17 residues. The CDR3 sequence: CASSESPGGTGANGLTF. The CDR3 region has the DNA TGTGCCAGCAGTGAATCCCCGGGCGGAACTGGGGCCAACGGCCTGACTTTC.

The chain employs TRBV6-5 and TRBJ2-7; 8 nucleotides align to TRBD1. Per the germline V gene, CDR1 is MNHEY and CDR2 is SVGAGI. This CDR3 has 14 amino acids. With V trimmed by 4 bases and J by 4 bases, 6 bases remained unmatched. This CDR3 reads CASSFQGAGYEQYF. CDR3 coding DNA: TGTGCCAGCAGTTTCCAGGGGGCAGGATACGAGCAGTACTTC.

The chain employs TRBV7-9 and TRBJ2-7, with 8 bases aligning to TRBD1. CDR1 is SEHNR, CDR2 FQNEAQ, per germline (reference sequence). The CDR3 is 14 residues long. V shed 4 bases and J 3 bases; nucleotides not matched to a gene: 5. The CDR3 spells CASSSGQAGYEQYF. The CDR3 DNA is TGTGCCAGCAGCTCGGGACAGGCGGGCTACGAGCAGTACTTC.

V and J are TRBV30 and TRBJ1-1; D is perhaps TRBD1 (5 bases). This CDR3 comprises 13 residues. Germline loops: CDR1 GTSNPN, CDR2 SVGIG (reference sequence). Trimming left V 3 bases short and J 4 bases short, with 12 bases between. CDR3 residues: CAWRAGMGTEAFF. The CDR3 region has the DNA TGTGCCTGGAGGGCAGGGATGGGCACTGAAGCTTTCTTT.

This rearrangement joins TRBV19 to TRBJ2-1; weak D call: TRBD2 (6 bases). Germline CDR1 LNHDA, CDR2 SQIVND (reference sequence). Deletions cut 6 bases from V and 9 bases from J, with 15 bases between. The CDR3 covers 13 residues. The CDR3 nucleotides read TGTGCCAGTAGGAATAGCAGGGAGGCTGAGCAGTTCTTC. Amino acid sequence: CASRNSREAEQFF.